The next 4 T cell receptor beta chains were all read from a single sample in a study of T cells in Graves' hyperthyroidism and ophthalmopathy. Template material for amplifying TCR beta CDR3 regions consisted of RNA transcripts. TCR CDR3 regions were first amplified by RT-PCR with HTBI primers. TCRdb re-derived calls from the multiplex PCR reads in MiXCR, one entry per CDR3 protein. This table holds around 250,000 distinct CDR3 sequences, roughly 15% found once. Sequenced sample: blood. Receptor source: a woman in her thirties or forties with Graves' hyperthyroidism that later progressed to Graves' ophthalmopathy.

The CDR3 loop reads CSASSGPQETQYF. CDR3 nucleotide sequence: TGCAGTGCTAGTTCCGGGCCTCAAGAGACCCAGTACTTC. This chain links TRBV20-1 with TRBJ2-5; D gene unclear. CDR1 and CDR2 from the germline V gene are DFQATT and SNEGSKA (reference sequence). This CDR3 contains 13 residues. Between the trimmed V and J ends, which lost 3 bases and 2 bases, there was a span of 10 bases.

Of note for this clonotype: This may come from a read error, since a much larger clone is one base off. The chain couples TRBV10-2 to TRBJ1-4; 7 bases line up with TRBD1. The CDR3 loop spans 13 amino acids. Germline assignment: CDR1 WSHSY and CDR2 SAAADI. The junction had 4 bases not matched to a gene; V was cut back by 8 bases and J by 4 bases. The CDR3 DNA sequence: TGCGCCAGCCGACAGGGACGTAATGAAAAACTGTTTTTT. Its protein is CASRQGRNEKLFF.

J is TRBJ2-6 and V is TRBV25-1; D is possibly TRBD1 (6 bases). Trimming pared 7 bases from V and 2 bases from J, leaving 21 bases between. The CDR3 loop spans 18 amino acids. Germline lookup yields CDR1 MGHDK and CDR2 SYGVNS. The CDR3 reads CASTSSTLTGTGANVLTF. The CDR3 DNA sequence: TGTGCCAGCACCTCCTCAACCCTTACAGGGACTGGGGCCAACGTCCTGACTTTC.

This clonotype was found many times. This sequence joins TRBV28 and TRBJ2-3; 10 bases match TRBD2. V trimming: 4 bases; J trimming: 2 bases; junction bases outside the gene matches: 6. CDR1 and CDR2 (germline): MDHEN, SYDVKM. CDR3 length: 16 residues. CDR3 in DNA: TGTGCCAGCAGTTCCGGGACTAGCGCGAACACAGATACGCAGTATTTT. It is translated as CASSSGTSANTDTQYF.